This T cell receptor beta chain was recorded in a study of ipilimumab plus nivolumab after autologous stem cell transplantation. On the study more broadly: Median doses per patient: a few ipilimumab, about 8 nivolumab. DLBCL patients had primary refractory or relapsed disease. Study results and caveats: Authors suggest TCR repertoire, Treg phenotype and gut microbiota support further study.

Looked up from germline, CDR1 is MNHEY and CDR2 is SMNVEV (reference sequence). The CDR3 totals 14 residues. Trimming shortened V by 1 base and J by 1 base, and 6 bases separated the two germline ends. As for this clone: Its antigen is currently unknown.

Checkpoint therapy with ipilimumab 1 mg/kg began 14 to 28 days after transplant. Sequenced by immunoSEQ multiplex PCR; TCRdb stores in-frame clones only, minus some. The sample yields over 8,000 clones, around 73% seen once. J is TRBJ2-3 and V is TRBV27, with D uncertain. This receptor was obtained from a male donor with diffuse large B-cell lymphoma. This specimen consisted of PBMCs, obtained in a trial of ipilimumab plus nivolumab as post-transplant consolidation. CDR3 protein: CASSLWAGTDTQYF. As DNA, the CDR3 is TGTGCCAGCAGTTTATGGGCGGGCACAGATACGCAGTATTTT.